This entry is about one T cell receptor beta chain. Its cognate antigen is unknown. Method: immunoSEQ multiplex PCR; TCRdb's copy keeps in-frame clones and lacks some. The repertoire holds 160,000 or so clones, with around 94% as singletons. This entry belongs to a study of T cell responses to AZD1222 COVID-19 vaccine. Findings and limits, study-wide: Only a handful of people who got AZD1222 tested seropositive at baseline.

After removal of 3 bases from V and 5 bases from J, the junction contained 10 bases not matched to a gene. The V gene's germline CDR1 is LGHDT and CDR2 YNNKEL (reference sequence). The CDR3 runs to 16 residues. Sequenced here: peripheral blood, sampled 28 days after the second AZD1222 dose. This chain joins TRBV3-1 (or the pseudogene TRBV3-2) and TRBJ2-5, with 9 bases identical to TRBD2. The sequence derives from an adult who received the AZD1222 COVID-19 vaccine. CDR3 protein: CASSQVAGEWMETQYF. Written as DNA, the CDR3 is TGTGCCAGCAGCCAGGTAGCGGGAGAGTGGATGGAGACCCAGTACTTC.